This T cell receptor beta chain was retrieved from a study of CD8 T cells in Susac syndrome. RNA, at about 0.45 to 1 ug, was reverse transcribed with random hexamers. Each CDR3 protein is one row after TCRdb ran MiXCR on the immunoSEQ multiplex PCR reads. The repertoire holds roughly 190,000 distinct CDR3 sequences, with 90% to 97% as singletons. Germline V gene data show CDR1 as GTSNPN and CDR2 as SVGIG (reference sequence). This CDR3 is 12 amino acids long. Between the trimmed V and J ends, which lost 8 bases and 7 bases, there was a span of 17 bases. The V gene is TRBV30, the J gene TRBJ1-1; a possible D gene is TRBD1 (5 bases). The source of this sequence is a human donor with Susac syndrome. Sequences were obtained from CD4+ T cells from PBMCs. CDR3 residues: CAHRARGHEAFF. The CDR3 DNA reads TGTGCCCACCGAGCAAGGGGCCATGAAGCTTTCTTT.